There are many counts of the clone carrying this T cell receptor (beta chain). Each single cDNA molecule received a unique molecular identifier. TCRdb called the 5' RACE reads again in MiXCR, with one record for every CDR3 protein. The sample holds about 83,000 distinct CDR3 sequences, around 15% seen once. The data originate from a study of early T cells in non-severe SARS-CoV-2 infection. Across the study: Sequencing of unsorted whole blood was done on bulk RNA, leaving chains unpaired.

The CDR3 is 17 amino acids. Germline CDR1 WSHSY, CDR2 SAAADI. Trimming removed 2 bases at V and 0 bases at J, with 15 bases between. The rearrangement joins TRBV10-2 to TRBJ2-3; possible D gene TRBD2, 7 bases. The specimen was whole blood. This sequence originates from an adult who was a healthcare worker with PCR-confirmed SARS-CoV-2 infection or an uninfected control (not recorded which). In nucleotides, the CDR3 is TGCGCCAGCAGTGAGCCACGGGGGGCCGCTAGCACAGATACGCAGTATTTT. Amino acids: CASSEPRGAASTDTQYF.